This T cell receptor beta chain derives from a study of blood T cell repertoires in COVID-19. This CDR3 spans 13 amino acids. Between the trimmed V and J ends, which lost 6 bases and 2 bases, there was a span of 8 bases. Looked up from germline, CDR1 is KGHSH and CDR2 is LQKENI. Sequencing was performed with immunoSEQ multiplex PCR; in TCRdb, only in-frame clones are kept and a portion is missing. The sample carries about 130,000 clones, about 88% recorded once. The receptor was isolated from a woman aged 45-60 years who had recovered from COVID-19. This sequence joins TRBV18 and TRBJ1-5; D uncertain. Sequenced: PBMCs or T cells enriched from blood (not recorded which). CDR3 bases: TGTGCCAGCTCGGAGGCAGGCAATCAGCCCCAGCATTTT. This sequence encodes CASSEAGNQPQHF. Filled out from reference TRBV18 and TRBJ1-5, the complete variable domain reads NAGVMQNPRHLVRRRGQEARLRCSPMKGHSHVYWYRQLPEEGLKFMVYLQKENIIDESGMPKERFSAEFPKEGPSILRIQQVVRGDSAAYFCASSEAGNQPQHFGDGTRLSIL.